The rows below give T cell receptor beta chains drawn from one sample of a study of shared clonotypes between healthy human individuals. TCRdb's copy holds only in-frame clones and misses some; the assay was immunoSEQ multiplex PCR. The profile covers around 2.3 million clones, with around 95% appearing a single time and more than 0.1% taken by the ten largest. Material: naive CD4+ T cells sorted from blood. The receptors here all came from a man in his late teens or twenties in good health. Both conserved end residues are part of each CDR3. D genes are given only for firm matches. Only part of the rows carry a size: once, few, many, or a class if the clone is expanded.

abundance: -; d_gene: -; j_gene: TRBJ2-7; v_gene: TRBV18; len: 13; CDR3aa: CASSPPSRHEQYF; CDR3nt: TGTGCCAGCTCACCACCGAGCAGACACGAGCAGTACTTC
abundance: -; d_gene: -; j_gene: TRBJ1-3; v_gene: TRBV5-1; len: 16; CDR3aa: CASSLAGLRYGNTIYF; CDR3nt: TGCGCCAGCAGCTTGGCCGGGCTGAGATATGGAAACACCATATATTTT
abundance: -; d_gene: TRBD2; j_gene: TRBJ2-7; v_gene: TRBV10-3; len: 15; CDR3aa: CAISLTSGIGYEQYF; CDR3nt: TGTGCCATCAGTTTGACTAGCGGGATCGGCTACGAGCAGTACTTC
abundance: once; d_gene: TRBD1; j_gene: TRBJ2-3; v_gene: TRBV27; len: 15; CDR3aa: CASSGRDRVTDTQYF; CDR3nt: TGTGCCAGCAGTGGACGGGACAGGGTGACAGATACGCAGTATTTT
abundance: -; d_gene: TRBD1; j_gene: TRBJ2-5; v_gene: TRBV28; len: 15; CDR3aa: CASSPRDRAVETQYF; CDR3nt: TGTGCCAGCAGTCCCCGGGACAGGGCAGTAGAGACCCAGTACTTC
abundance: -; d_gene: -; j_gene: TRBJ2-7; v_gene: TRBV18; len: 15; CDR3aa: CASSPEMDRAGEQYF; CDR3nt: TGTGCCAGCTCCCCCGAGATGGACAGAGCGGGGGAGCAGTACTTC
abundance: -; d_gene: -; j_gene: TRBJ1-1; v_gene: TRBV6-5; len: 11; CDR3aa: CASMNYYEAFF; CDR3nt: TGTGCCAGCATGAACTATTATGAAGCTTTCTTT
abundance: -; d_gene: -; j_gene: TRBJ1-1; v_gene: TRBV29-1; len: 13; CDR3aa: CSVGGRLNTEAFF; CDR3nt: TGCAGCGTAGGCGGTAGGTTAAACACTGAAGCTTTCTTT
abundance: -; d_gene: -; j_gene: TRBJ2-4; v_gene: TRBV7-9; len: 12; CDR3aa: CASSPRLGIQYF; CDR3nt: TGTGCCAGCAGCCCCCGTTTAGGCATTCAGTACTTC
abundance: -; d_gene: -; j_gene: TRBJ2-2; v_gene: TRBV7-2; len: 15; CDR3aa: CASSSLAGLTGELFF; CDR3nt: TGTGCCAGCAGTTCCTTGGCGGGACTCACCGGGGAGCTGTTTTTT
abundance: -; d_gene: TRBD1; j_gene: TRBJ1-5; v_gene: TRBV5-6; len: 16; CDR3aa: CASSPGTGNSNQPQHF; CDR3nt: TGTGCCAGCAGCCCGGGGACAGGTAATAGCAATCAGCCCCAGCATTTT
abundance: -; d_gene: TRBD2; j_gene: TRBJ2-1; v_gene: TRBV27; len: 18; CDR3aa: CASSLASGPISSYNEQFF; CDR3nt: TGTGCCAGCAGTTTGGCTAGCGGGCCCATAAGCTCCTACAATGAGCAGTTCTTC
abundance: once; d_gene: -; j_gene: TRBJ2-1; v_gene: TRBV7-2; len: 14; CDR3aa: CASSPEVGANEQFF; CDR3nt: TGTGCCAGCAGCCCAGAGGTTGGGGCGAATGAGCAGTTCTTC
abundance: -; d_gene: TRBD2; j_gene: TRBJ2-1; v_gene: TRBV7-9; len: 15; CDR3aa: CASSLKRESMIEQFF; CDR3nt: TGTGCCAGCAGCTTAAAGCGGGAGTCTATGATTGAGCAGTTCTTC
abundance: -; d_gene: -; j_gene: TRBJ2-1; v_gene: TRBV6-1; len: 16; CDR3aa: CASSEAVARRGAEQFF; CDR3nt: TGTGCCAGCAGTGAAGCAGTGGCTCGCAGGGGGGCTGAGCAGTTCTTC
abundance: -; d_gene: -; j_gene: TRBJ1-5; v_gene: TRBV19; len: 14; CDR3aa: CASSIPGPNQPQHF; CDR3nt: TGTGCCAGTAGCATCCCGGGACCCAATCAGCCCCAGCATTTT
abundance: -; d_gene: TRBD1; j_gene: TRBJ2-7; v_gene: TRBV15; len: 17; CDR3aa: CATSRALRQGANHEQYF; CDR3nt: TGTGCCACCAGCAGAGCTTTACGACAGGGGGCGAACCACGAGCAGTACTTC
abundance: -; d_gene: -; j_gene: TRBJ2-3; v_gene: TRBV9; len: 14; CDR3aa: CASSVDYLTDTQYF; CDR3nt: TGTGCCAGCAGCGTCGACTACCTCACAGATACGCAGTATTTT
abundance: -; d_gene: -; j_gene: TRBJ2-3; v_gene: TRBV7-3; len: 12; CDR3aa: CASSFKGDTQYF; CDR3nt: TGTGCCAGCAGCTTTAAAGGGGATACGCAGTATTTT
abundance: -; d_gene: TRBD1; j_gene: TRBJ2-5; v_gene: TRBV5-1; len: 14; CDR3aa: CASSLSGGRETQYF; CDR3nt: TGCGCCAGCAGCTTGTCAGGGGGCCGTGAGACCCAGTACTTC
abundance: once; d_gene: TRBD1; j_gene: TRBJ2-3; v_gene: TRBV7-2; len: 15; CDR3aa: CASSTTGASTDTQYF; CDR3nt: TGTGCCAGCAGCACAACAGGGGCTAGCACAGATACGCAGTATTTT
abundance: -; d_gene: -; j_gene: TRBJ2-5; v_gene: TRBV18; len: 13; CDR3aa: CASSPGVGETQYF; CDR3nt: TGTGCCAGCTCACCGGGAGTGGGAGAGACCCAGTACTTC
abundance: -; d_gene: TRBD2; j_gene: TRBJ2-1; v_gene: TRBV30; len: 14; CDR3aa: CAWSGTSGRYEQFF; CDR3nt: TGTGCCTGGAGTGGGACTAGCGGGAGGTATGAGCAGTTCTTC
abundance: -; d_gene: -; j_gene: TRBJ2-1; v_gene: TRBV6-5; len: 12; CDR3aa: CASSLYKGEQFF; CDR3nt: TGTGCCAGCAGCCTGTATAAAGGCGAGCAGTTCTTC
abundance: -; d_gene: -; j_gene: TRBJ1-3; v_gene: TRBV6-1; len: 18; CDR3aa: CASSEERRFFVSGNTIYF; CDR3nt: TGTGCCAGCAGTGAAGAGAGACGGTTTTTCGTCTCTGGAAACACCATATATTTT
abundance: -; d_gene: TRBD1; j_gene: TRBJ1-6; v_gene: TRBV2; len: 14; CDR3aa: CASSVWDRNSPLHF; CDR3nt: TGTGCCAGCAGTGTCTGGGACAGAAATTCACCCCTCCACTTT
abundance: -; d_gene: -; j_gene: TRBJ2-4; v_gene: TRBV6-6; len: 13; CDR3aa: CASSYSLSDIQYF; CDR3nt: TGTGCCAGCAGTTACTCACTGTCGGACATTCAGTACTTC
abundance: few; d_gene: -; j_gene: TRBJ1-2; v_gene: TRBV19; len: 16; CDR3aa: CASSIDLRQPNYGYTF; CDR3nt: TGTGCCAGTAGTATAGATCTCAGGCAGCCCAACTATGGCTACACCTTC
abundance: -; d_gene: TRBD1; j_gene: TRBJ2-7; v_gene: TRBV30; len: 13; CDR3aa: CAWGDRASYEQYF; CDR3nt: TGTGCCTGGGGGGACAGGGCATCCTACGAGCAGTACTTC
abundance: once; d_gene: -; j_gene: TRBJ1-4; v_gene: TRBV5-1; len: 14; CDR3aa: CASSLDRVNEKLFF; CDR3nt: TGCGCCAGCAGCCTGGACAGAGTTAATGAAAAACTGTTTTTT
abundance: -; d_gene: -; j_gene: TRBJ2-7; v_gene: TRBV27; len: 16; CDR3aa: CASSTQTSLKAYEQYF; CDR3nt: TGTGCCAGCAGTACACAAACTAGCCTGAAGGCTTACGAGCAGTACTTC
abundance: -; d_gene: TRBD1; j_gene: TRBJ1-2; v_gene: TRBV19; len: 14; CDR3aa: CASSNPGQNYGYTF; CDR3nt: TGTGCCAGTAGTAACCCGGGACAGAACTATGGCTACACCTTC
abundance: once; d_gene: -; j_gene: TRBJ2-5; v_gene: TRBV30; len: 12; CDR3aa: CASGLGDKTQYF; CDR3nt: TGTGCCTCAGGATTGGGGGATAAGACCCAGTACTTC
abundance: -; d_gene: -; j_gene: TRBJ2-7; v_gene: TRBV12-5; len: 14; CDR3aa: CASGLVSATYEQYF; CDR3nt: TGTGCTAGTGGTTTGGTTTCGGCAACCTACGAGCAGTACTTC
abundance: -; d_gene: -; j_gene: TRBJ1-1; v_gene: TRBV9; len: 15; CDR3aa: CASSVAGVENTEAFF; CDR3nt: TGTGCCAGCAGCGTAGCTGGGGTGGAGAACACTGAAGCTTTCTTT
abundance: -; d_gene: -; j_gene: TRBJ1-4; v_gene: TRBV4-1; len: 14; CDR3aa: CASSQDLNSEKLFF; CDR3nt: TGCGCCAGCAGCCAAGATCTCAACAGTGAAAAACTGTTTTTT
abundance: -; d_gene: TRBD2; j_gene: TRBJ2-3; v_gene: TRBV30; len: 16; CDR3aa: CAWSVPSGRALDTQYF; CDR3nt: TGTGCCTGGAGTGTACCTAGCGGGAGGGCCTTAGATACGCAGTATTTT
abundance: -; d_gene: TRBD2; j_gene: TRBJ2-5; v_gene: TRBV7-2; len: 16; CDR3aa: CASSDRTSGGAETQYF; CDR3nt: TGTGCCAGCAGCGACCGGACTAGCGGGGGGGCTGAGACCCAGTACTTC
abundance: -; d_gene: -; j_gene: TRBJ2-5; v_gene: TRBV4-3; len: 16; CDR3aa: CASSQEPAGLGETQYF; CDR3nt: TGCGCCAGCAGCCAAGAGCCGGCCGGCCTTGGGGAGACCCAGTACTTC
abundance: -; d_gene: TRBD1; j_gene: TRBJ1-2; v_gene: TRBV6-5; len: 14; CDR3aa: CASSMGQGALGYTF; CDR3nt: TGTGCCAGCAGTATGGGACAGGGGGCGCTTGGCTACACCTTC
abundance: -; d_gene: TRBD1; j_gene: TRBJ2-7; v_gene: TRBV7-9; len: 16; CDR3aa: CASSSFMDRELYEQYF; CDR3nt: TGTGCCAGCAGCTCATTCATGGACAGGGAACTCTACGAGCAGTACTTC
abundance: once; d_gene: -; j_gene: TRBJ2-1; v_gene: TRBV7-3; len: 16; CDR3aa: CASSSQPGRVGDEQFF; CDR3nt: TGTGCCAGCAGCTCCCAGCCGGGACGGGTGGGGGATGAGCAGTTCTTC
abundance: few; d_gene: -; j_gene: TRBJ1-4; v_gene: TRBV30; len: 13; CDR3aa: CAWSYGSNEKLFF; CDR3nt: TGTGCCTGGAGTTACGGCAGTAATGAAAAACTGTTTTTT
abundance: -; d_gene: TRBD1; j_gene: TRBJ2-7; v_gene: TRBV18; len: 14; CDR3aa: CASSLVPQGYEQYF; CDR3nt: TGTGCCAGCTCACTGGTGCCACAGGGGTACGAGCAGTACTTC
abundance: few; d_gene: -; j_gene: TRBJ1-2; v_gene: TRBV29-1; len: 12; CDR3aa: CSVQTALYGYTF; CDR3nt: TGCAGCGTCCAGACAGCTCTCTATGGCTACACCTTC
abundance: -; d_gene: TRBD1; j_gene: TRBJ2-5; v_gene: TRBV5-1; len: 15; CDR3aa: CASRESGQGQETQYF; CDR3nt: TGCGCCAGCAGAGAATCAGGACAGGGGCAAGAGACCCAGTACTTC